Following are 19 T cell receptor beta chains from one sample sequenced in a study of identical twins. TCRdb reprocessed the 5' RACE reads via MiXCR and lists one record per CDR3 protein. The sample has around 290,000 distinct CDR3 sequences, roughly 9.8% seen once. The same sample was also used in a study of yellow fever vaccine responses in identical twins.

The sample comprised CD8+ T cells sorted from blood. Receptor source: a young woman in good health.

The chain has TRBV4-1 and TRBJ2-7, with no clear D. The CDR3 length is 13 residues. Trimming took off 5 bases at V and 4 bases at J, with 12 bases between the two ends. CDR1 MGHRA and CDR2 YSYEKL come from the germline V gene. CDR3 bases: TGCGCCAGCAGCGCAAGACCAGGATACGAGCAGTACTTC. Translating gives CASSARPGYEQYF.

This clonotype was recorded many times. This sequence joins TRBV7-2 and TRBJ2-5; D is undetermined. This CDR3 contains 16 residues. V was trimmed by 2 bases and J by 2 bases, leaving 15 bases between them. Germline CDR1 reads SGHTA; CDR2 reads FQGNSA. The CDR3 sequence: CASSLLPPSTQETQYF. In nucleotides, the CDR3 is TGTGCCAGCAGCTTACTCCCACCGAGCACACAAGAGACCCAGTACTTC.

The table lists this clonotype with many counts. CDR3 region: CASSLGPPGVAKNIQYF. The CDR3 nucleotides are TGTGCCAGCAGCTTAGGCCCCCCGGGTGTAGCCAAAAACATTCAGTACTTC. This chain uses TRBV7-8 with TRBJ2-4, with D unclear. The CDR3 covers 17 residues. Germline V gene sequence: CDR1 SGHVS, CDR2 FQNEAQ. V was shortened by 1 base and J by 0 bases, with 13 bases between the two germline ends. The whole variable domain, remainder taken from reference TRBV7-8 and TRBJ2-4, is GAGVSQSPRYKVAKRGQDVALRCDPISGHVSLFWYQQALGQGPEFLTYFQNEAQLDKSGLPSDRFFAERPEGSVSTLKIQRTQQEDSAVYLCASSLGPPGVAKNIQYFGAGTRLSVL.

This clonotype was picked up a small number of times. The chain employs TRBV6-1 and TRBJ2-7; 8 bases align to TRBD2. Per the germline V gene, CDR1 is MNHNS and CDR2 is SASEGT. Trimming at V came to 5 bases and at J to 3 bases, leaving 9 bases not matched to a gene. The CDR3 runs 15 residues. CDR3 protein: CASSITTSGVYEQYF. CDR3 bases: TGTGCCAGCAGTATCACCACTAGCGGCGTCTACGAGCAGTACTTC.

This clonotype appeared a few times. V is TRBV7-2 and J is TRBJ2-3; the D is unclear. CDR3 length: 13 amino acids. V lost 1 base and J lost 4, with 6 bases in between. The V gene's germline CDR1 is SGHTA and CDR2 FQGNSA. CDR3 sequence (DNA): TGTGCCAGCAGCTTAGTTTACGCAGATACGCAGTATTTT. Residues: CASSLVYADTQYF. Full variable domain (outside the CDR3, taken from reference TRBV7-2 and TRBJ2-3): GAGVSQSPSNKVTEKGKDVELRCDPISGHTALYWYRQSLGQGLEFLIYFQGNSAPDKSGLPSDRFSAERTGGSVSTLTIQRTQQEDSAVYLCASSLVYADTQYFGPGTRLTVL.

This clonotype occurred once. The rearrangement joins TRBV6-5 to TRBJ2-7; TRBD1 aligns across 7 bases. Germline V lookup: CDR1 MNHEY, CDR2 SVGAGI. The CDR3 totals 15 residues. Trimming took 4 bases from V and 1 from J; bases not matched to a gene: 7. The CDR3 region has the DNA TGTGCCAGCAGTTCCCAGGGGACAGCTTCCTACGAGCAGTACTTC. Its protein product is CASSSQGTASYEQYF.

The sample holds many counts of this clonotype. The rearrangement links TRBV4-3 to TRBJ2-1; TRBD2 aligns across 7 bases. This CDR3 has 17 residues. CDR1 and CDR2 from the germline V gene are LGHNA and YSLEER. Unmatched junction bases numbered 12, after V lost 3 bases and J lost 4 bases. The CDR3 reads CASSQDSPGLPYNEQFF. The CDR3 region has the DNA TGCGCCAGCAGCCAGGACTCCCCGGGACTACCGTACAATGAGCAGTTCTTC.

This clonotype was counted ten times or more. J is TRBJ2-1 and V is TRBV6-4, with TRBD2 as a possible D gene (5 bases). The CDR3 consists of 15 residues. Germline V gene data show CDR1 as MRHNA and CDR2 as SNTAGT. V was clipped by 4 bases and J by 3 bases, with 13 bases between them. Written as DNA, the CDR3 is TGTGCCAGCAGTGCCGGAGGATCGGTCTACAATGAGCAGTTCTTC. This codes for CASSAGGSVYNEQFF.

The chain has TRBV12-5 and TRBJ2-2, with a weak D call TRBD2 (6 bases). V gave up 6 bases and J gave up 4 bases, with 9 bases separating them. CDR1 is LGHNT and CDR2 is FRNRAP in the germline V gene. The CDR3 totals 13 residues. CDR3 in DNA: TGTGCTAGTGGCCCCGGGAGCACCGGGGAGCTGTTTTTT. The encoded protein is CASGPGSTGELFF. The variable domain in full, with the rest retrieved from reference TRBV12-5 and TRBJ2-2, is DARVTQTPRHKVTEMGQEVTMRCQPILGHNTVFWYRQTMMQGLELLAYFRNRAPLDDSGMPKDRFSAEMPDATLATLKIQPSEPRDSAVYFCASGPGSTGELFFGEGSRLTVL.

The CDR3: CASSEDSGGPSTGELFF. The CDR3 DNA is TGTGCCAGCAGTGAAGATAGCGGGGGCCCGAGCACCGGGGAGCTGTTTTTT. V gene TRBV2 combines with J gene TRBJ2-2; the match to TRBD2 covers 9 bases. CDR1 SNHLY and CDR2 FYNNEI come from the germline V gene. The CDR3 is made up of 17 amino acids. V lost 1 base, J lost 4 bases, and 7 bases stayed unmatched.

The chain employs TRBV9 and TRBJ1-1; tentative D call: TRBD1 (6 bases). The CDR3 has 14 amino acids. The V end was cut by 0 bases, the J end by 7 bases, with 13 bases between. Per the germline V gene, CDR1 is SGDLS and CDR2 is YYNGEE. The CDR3 nucleotides read TGTGCCAGCAGCGTAGTCGGAGGGGGGAGTGAAGCTTTCTTT. Its protein is CASSVVGGGSEAFF.

The chain has TRBV11-2 and TRBJ2-3; 10 bases map to TRBD2. V lost 6 bases and J lost 6; bases outside the gene matches: 18. From germline, CDR1 is SGHAT and CDR2 FQNNGV. The CDR3 length is 18 residues. The CDR3 DNA is TGTGCCAGCAGGTCCTTCACTTCAGCGGGGGGGCCCGGGGATACGCAGTATTTT. It yields the protein CASRSFTSAGGPGDTQYF.

The V call is TRBV6-2 or TRBV6-3, the J call TRBJ2-7; D is perhaps TRBD1 (7 bases). V shed 0 bases and J shed 3 bases, with 15 bases lying between them. CDR1 is MNHEY, CDR2 SVGEGT, per germline. The CDR3 spans 16 residues. This CDR3 is CASSYSTGQGGYEQYF. In nucleotides, the CDR3 is TGTGCCAGCAGTTACTCGACCGGGCAGGGGGGCTACGAGCAGTACTTC.

V and J are TRBV7-3 and TRBJ2-1; 9 bases are shared with TRBD2. The CDR3 has 15 amino acids. V trimming: 4 bases; J trimming: 10 bases; junction bases outside the gene matches: 11. From germline, CDR1 is SGHTA and CDR2 FQGTGA. In DNA form, the CDR3 reads TGTGCCAGCAGCTCCACCTTAGCGGGGGTAGGGGAGCAGTTCTTC. It is translated as CASSSTLAGVGEQFF.

V and J are TRBV5-6 and TRBJ1-2; 9 bases are shared with TRBD1. Germline values: CDR1 SGHDT, CDR2 YYEEEE. The length of the CDR3 is 17 residues. Unmatched junction bases numbered 9, after V lost 0 bases and J lost 3 bases. CDR3 loop: CASSLGSDRGIYYGYTF. CDR3 DNA sequence: TGTGCCAGCAGCTTGGGGTCGGACAGGGGAATTTACTATGGCTACACCTTC.

This clonotype was detected many times. Here the CDR3 DNA reads TGTGCCAGCAGTGAGGGACTAGCGGGAGGGGTCCCTGGGGCCAACGTCCTGACTTTC. Amino acid sequence: CASSEGLAGGVPGANVLTF. The chain recombines TRBV6-1 with TRBJ2-6, with 16 positions matching TRBD2. With V trimmed by 3 bases and J by 2 bases, 4 bases remained unmatched. Germline CDR1 reads MNHNS; CDR2 reads SASEGT. The CDR3 contains 19 residues.

This clonotype was detected a few times. The chain couples TRBV6-2 or TRBV6-3 to TRBJ1-1; D is ambiguous. V was trimmed by 2 bases and J by 8 bases, leaving 6 bases between them. Germline CDR1 and CDR2: MNHEY and SVGEGT. The CDR3 length is 11 residues. The CDR3 nucleotides are TGTGCCAGCAGTTACCCGGAGGAAGCTTTCTTT. This codes for CASSYPEEAFF.

The chain combines TRBV12-5 with TRBJ2-5; D ambiguous. Trimming removed 4 bases from V and 3 bases from J, with 18 bases in between. The CDR3 covers 16 residues. CDR1 is LGHNT, CDR2 FRNRAP, per germline. CDR3 bases: TGTGCTAGTGGTTACCCTCCCGGACCCCCTGAAGAGACCCAGTACTTC. This translates into CASGYPPGPPEETQYF. The full variable domain, completed using reference TRBV12-5 and TRBJ2-5, is DARVTQTPRHKVTEMGQEVTMRCQPILGHNTVFWYRQTMMQGLELLAYFRNRAPLDDSGMPKDRFSAEMPDATLATLKIQPSEPRDSAVYFCASGYPPGPPEETQYFGPGTRLLVL.

The V and J genes are TRBV5-6 and TRBJ2-7; 12 bases agree with TRBD2. The CDR3 loop spans 15 amino acids. V lost 4 bases, J lost 5 bases, and 7 bases stayed unmatched. Germline V gives CDR1 SGHDT, CDR2 YYEEEE. The CDR3 DNA is TGTGCCAGCAGCCGACTAGCGGGAGTTGAGCACGAGCAGTACTTC. This gives the protein CASSRLAGVEHEQYF.